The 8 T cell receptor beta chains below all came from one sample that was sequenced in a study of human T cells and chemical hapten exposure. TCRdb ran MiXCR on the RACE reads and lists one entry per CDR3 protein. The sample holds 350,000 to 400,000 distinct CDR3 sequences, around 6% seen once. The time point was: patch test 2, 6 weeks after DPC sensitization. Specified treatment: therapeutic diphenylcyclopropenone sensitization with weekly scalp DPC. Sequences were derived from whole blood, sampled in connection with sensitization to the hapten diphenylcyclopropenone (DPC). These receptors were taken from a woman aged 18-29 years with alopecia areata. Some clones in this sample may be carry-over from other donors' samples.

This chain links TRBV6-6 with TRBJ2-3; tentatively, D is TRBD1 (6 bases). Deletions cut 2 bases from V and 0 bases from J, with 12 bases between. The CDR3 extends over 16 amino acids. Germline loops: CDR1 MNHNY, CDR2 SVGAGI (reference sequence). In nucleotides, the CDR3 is TGTGCCAGCAGTTACACAGGGTTAGGGAGCACAGATACGCAGTATTTT. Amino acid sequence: CASSYTGLGSTDTQYF.

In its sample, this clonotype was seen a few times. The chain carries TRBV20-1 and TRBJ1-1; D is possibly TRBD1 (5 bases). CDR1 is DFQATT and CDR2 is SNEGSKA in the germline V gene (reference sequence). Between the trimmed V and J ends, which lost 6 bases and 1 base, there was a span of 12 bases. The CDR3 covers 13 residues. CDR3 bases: TGCAGTGCGGGGGATGACCCGAACACTGAAGCTTTCTTT. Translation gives CSAGDDPNTEAFF.

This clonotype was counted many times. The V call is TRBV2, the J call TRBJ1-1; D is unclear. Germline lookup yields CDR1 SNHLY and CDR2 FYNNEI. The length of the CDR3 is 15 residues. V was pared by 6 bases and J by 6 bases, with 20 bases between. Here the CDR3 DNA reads TGTGCCAGCAGCCCAGAGACACCAGCTCACGCTGAAGCTTTCTTT. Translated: CASSPETPAHAEAFF.

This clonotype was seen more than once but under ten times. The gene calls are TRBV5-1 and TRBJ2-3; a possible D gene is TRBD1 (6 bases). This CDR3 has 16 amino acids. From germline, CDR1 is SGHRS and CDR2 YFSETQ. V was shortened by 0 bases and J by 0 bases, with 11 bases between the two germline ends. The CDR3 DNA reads TGCGCCAGCAGCTTGGCCTTGAGGGGGAGCACAGATACGCAGTATTTT. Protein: CASSLALRGSTDTQYF.

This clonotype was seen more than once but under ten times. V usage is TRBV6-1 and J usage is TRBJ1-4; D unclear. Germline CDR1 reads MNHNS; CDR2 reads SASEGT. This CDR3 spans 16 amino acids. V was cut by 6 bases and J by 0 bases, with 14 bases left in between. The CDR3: CASSQKWAATNEKLFF. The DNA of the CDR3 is TGTGCCAGCAGCCAGAAATGGGCGGCAACTAATGAAAAACTGTTTTTT.

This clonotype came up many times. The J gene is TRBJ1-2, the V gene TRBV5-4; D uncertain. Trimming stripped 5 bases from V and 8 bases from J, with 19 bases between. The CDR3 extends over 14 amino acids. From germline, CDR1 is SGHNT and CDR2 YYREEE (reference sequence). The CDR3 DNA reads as TGTGCCAGCAGGTTAATCGGAGGATCTGGGGGCTACACCTTC. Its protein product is CASRLIGGSGGYTF.

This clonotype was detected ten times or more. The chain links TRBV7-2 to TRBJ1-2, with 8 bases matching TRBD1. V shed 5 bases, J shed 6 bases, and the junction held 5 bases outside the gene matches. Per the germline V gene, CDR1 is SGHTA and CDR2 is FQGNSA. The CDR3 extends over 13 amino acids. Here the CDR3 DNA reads TGTGCCAGCAGCAGAGGACAGGGCAATGGCTACACCTTC. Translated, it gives CASSRGQGNGYTF.

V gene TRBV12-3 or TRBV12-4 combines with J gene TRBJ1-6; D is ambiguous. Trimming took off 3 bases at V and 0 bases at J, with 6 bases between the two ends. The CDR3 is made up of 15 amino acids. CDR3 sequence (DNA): TGTGCCAGCAGTTTCGGGGTCTCCTATAATTCACCCCTCCACTTT. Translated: CASSFGVSYNSPLHF.